The subject of this entry is one TCR beta chain. No antigen is known for it. The V and J ends lost 5 bases and 4 bases respectively, with 21 bases between them. CDR3 size: 16 residues. The germline CDR1 and CDR2 sequences are SGHDT and YYEEEE. The data were obtained in a study of neurological immune-mediated disorders. About the study: For the 34 multiple sclerosis patients, the disease was relapsing-remitting in some 31 and secondary progressive in 3.

Findings and caveats of the study: Phylogenetically, 18 of 34 multiple sclerosis patients' repertoires fell into one related-CDR3 cluster, a possible signature.

The authors made cDNA by 5'RACE with 10-nucleotide random UMIs. TCRdb independently ran MiXCR on the 5' RACE reads; one entry per CDR3 protein. The sample lists tens of thousands of distinct CDR3 sequences, 4.1% occurring once. V and J are TRBV5-6 and TRBJ1-2; tentatively, D is TRBD1 (5 bases). This clonotype was sampled from a man in his fifties with multiple sclerosis. Sequencing was done on a sample of PBMCs. CDR3 loop: CASRSNVDIRGYGYTF. Here the CDR3 DNA reads TGTGCCAGCAGAAGTAACGTGGACATCCGGGGCTATGGCTACACCTTC.